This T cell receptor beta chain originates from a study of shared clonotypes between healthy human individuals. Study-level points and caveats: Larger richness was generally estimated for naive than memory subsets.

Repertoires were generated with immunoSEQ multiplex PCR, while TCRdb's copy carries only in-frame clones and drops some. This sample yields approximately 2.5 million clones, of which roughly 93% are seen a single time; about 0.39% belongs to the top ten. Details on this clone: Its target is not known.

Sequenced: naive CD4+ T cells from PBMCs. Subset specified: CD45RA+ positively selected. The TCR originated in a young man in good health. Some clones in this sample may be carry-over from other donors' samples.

CDR3 in amino acids: CASSSFVSQQYF. The CDR3 DNA reads as TGTGCCAGCAGCTCCTTTGTGTCTCAGCAGTACTTC. The rearrangement uses TRBV5-4 and TRBJ2-7; no reliable D call. Looked up from germline, CDR1 is SGHNT and CDR2 is YYREEE (reference sequence). The CDR3 sequence is 12 residues long. Trimming shortened V by 3 bases and J by 8 bases, and 12 bases separated the two germline ends.